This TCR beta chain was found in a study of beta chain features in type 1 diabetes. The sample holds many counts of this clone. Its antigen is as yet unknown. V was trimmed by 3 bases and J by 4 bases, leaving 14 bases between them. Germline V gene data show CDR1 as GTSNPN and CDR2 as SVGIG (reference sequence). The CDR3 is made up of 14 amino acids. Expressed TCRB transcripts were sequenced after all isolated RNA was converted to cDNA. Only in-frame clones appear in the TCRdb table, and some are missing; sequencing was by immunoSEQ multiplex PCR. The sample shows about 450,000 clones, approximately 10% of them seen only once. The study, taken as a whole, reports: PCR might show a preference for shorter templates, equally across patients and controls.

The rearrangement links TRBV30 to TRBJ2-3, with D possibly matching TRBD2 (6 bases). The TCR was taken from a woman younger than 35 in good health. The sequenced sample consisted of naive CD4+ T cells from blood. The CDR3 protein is CAWSRDSTPDTQYF. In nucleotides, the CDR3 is TGTGCCTGGAGCCGGGACTCTACCCCAGATACGCAGTATTTT.